What follows are 26 T cell receptor beta chains derived from one specimen sequenced in a study of blood T cells in healthy people across ages. Next came a second PCR, run for about 6 to 11 cycles, which used a sample-barcoded 5' primer along with a J-beta primer mix. MiXCR, run by TCRdb on the 5' RACE reads, gives a single entry per CDR3 protein. The sample has over 1,300,000 distinct CDR3 sequences, approximately 59% seen once. Sample: blood. The origin of the receptors is a man aged 18 to 35 in good health.

Regarding this clonotype: One base away lies a much larger clone, so this may be a sequencing read error. The J gene is TRBJ1-1, the V gene TRBV6-5; 8 positions match TRBD1. J lost 0 bases, V lost 5 bases, and 2 bases had no gene match. The CDR3 runs 14 residues. Germline CDR1 is MNHEY and CDR2 is SVGAGI. CDR3 bases: TGTGCCAGCAGTATGACAGGGGTGAACACTGAAGCTTTCTTT. Translating it yields CASSMTGVNTEAFF.

The chain couples TRBV7-9 to TRBJ1-6, with D unclear. The CDR3 runs to 17 residues. Germline loops: CDR1 SEHNR, CDR2 FQNEAQ (reference sequence). With 2 bases removed from V and 8 bases from J, the gap between germline ends came to 19 bases. The CDR3 here is CASSLTVGGNGDSPLHF. For the CDR3, the DNA is TGTGCCAGCAGCTTAACGGTCGGAGGGAACGGAGATTCACCCCTCCACTTT.

This chain links TRBV29-1 with TRBJ2-1; D is uncertain. Trimming left V 6 bases short and J 2 bases short, with 11 bases between. This CDR3 contains 13 residues. Per germline, CDR1 SQVTM and CDR2 ANQGSEA. CDR3 residues: CSVSTRTYNEQFF. The CDR3 DNA is TGCAGCGTCTCGACACGAACCTACAATGAGCAGTTCTTC.

The chain is built from TRBV7-9 and TRBJ2-4, with D perhaps TRBD2 (6 bases). The J call is doubtful: the DNA matches TRBJ2-7 better. CDR1 and CDR2 (germline): SEHNR, FQNEAQ (reference sequence). This CDR3 is built from 15 residues. In DNA form, the CDR3 reads TGTGCCAGCAGCTGGGCTGGCGGGGCTAGCTACGAGCAGTACTTC. Its translation: CASSWAGGASYEQYF.

V usage is TRBV6-5 and J usage is TRBJ1-1; D gene uncertain. The CDR3 has 14 residues. Germline loops: CDR1 MNHEY, CDR2 SVGAGI. V was cut by 0 bases and J by 7 bases, with 12 bases left in between. As DNA, the CDR3 is TGTGCCAGCAGTTACTCGCCTCGGGCAGGTGAAGCTTTCTTT. Amino acids: CASSYSPRAGEAFF.

The rearrangement links TRBV9 to TRBJ1-6, with D hard to call. The CDR3 spans 13 residues. Trimming stripped 3 bases from V and 9 bases from J, with 10 bases between. CDR1 is SGDLS, CDR2 YYNGEE, per germline. CDR3 DNA sequence: TGTGCCAGCAGCGCCAGCGGGAGTTCACCCCTCCACTTT. Encoded protein: CASSASGSSPLHF.

The chain has TRBV29-1 and TRBJ1-2, with D perhaps matching TRBD1 (6 bases). Germline lookup yields CDR1 SQVTM and CDR2 ANQGSEA. The CDR3 runs 12 residues. Trimming removed 2 bases from V and 8 bases from J, with 12 bases in between. CDR3 sequence (DNA): TGCAGCGTTGAAAGGGCAGGGGAGGGCTACACCTTC. Its translation is CSVERAGEGYTF.

V gene TRBV10-3 combines with J gene TRBJ2-7, with 7 bases identical to TRBD2. The CDR3 is 15 amino acids. Trimming at V came to 10 bases and at J to 0 bases, leaving 12 bases not matched to a gene. The germline V gene has CDR1 ENHRY and CDR2 SYGVKD. In DNA, the CDR3 is TGTGCCACCAGCCTCCTAGCGGCGCTCTCCTACGAGCAGTACTTC. Translation: CATSLLAALSYEQYF.

This clonotype was picked up a small number of times. V usage is TRBV29-1 and J usage is TRBJ2-7; 9 positions match TRBD1. Germline V gives CDR1 SQVTM, CDR2 ANQGSEA. The CDR3 totals 14 residues. After removal of 3 bases from V and 3 bases from J, the junction contained 6 bases not matched to a gene. The CDR3 reads CSVEDRGRGYEQYF. CDR3 coding DNA: TGCAGCGTTGAGGACAGGGGCCGAGGCTACGAGCAGTACTTC.

The chain uses TRBV20-1 and TRBJ2-1; 9 bases map to TRBD1. This CDR3 spans 22 amino acids. The germline V gene has CDR1 DFQATT and CDR2 SNEGSKA (reference sequence). V shed 0 bases and J 8 bases; nucleotides not matched to a gene: 29. CDR3 sequence: CSARDGDPGGQGSPRAVDEQFF. The CDR3 bases are TGCAGTGCTAGAGATGGGGATCCGGGGGGACAGGGTAGCCCCCGGGCAGTCGATGAGCAGTTCTTC.

In DNA form, the CDR3 reads TGTGCCAGCAGCCCAAATTTGAGGTCACCCCTCCACTTT. This translates into CASSPNLRSPLHF. The V and J genes are TRBV14 and TRBJ1-6; D not certain. Germline V gene lookup returns CDR1 SGHDN and CDR2 FVKESK. CDR3 length: 13 amino acids. Trimming left V 4 bases short and J 10 bases short, with 11 bases between.

This chain uses TRBV3-1 with TRBJ2-1; D unclear. V lost 4 bases and J 8 bases, leaving 6 bases between the germline ends. Germline CDR1 reads LGHDT; CDR2 reads YNNKEL (reference sequence). CDR3 length: 11 residues. CDR3 sequence: CASSPPHEQFF. The CDR3 bases are TGTGCCAGCAGCCCCCCCCATGAGCAGTTCTTC.

V and J are TRBV15 and TRBJ1-2, with 8 bases fitting TRBD1. This CDR3 has 14 residues. Germline CDR1 reads LNHNV; CDR2 reads YYDKDF (reference sequence). The ends lost 1 base at V and 8 bases at J; junction bases unmatched: 6. The CDR3 reads CATSRATGAGGYTF. In nucleotides, the CDR3 is TGTGCCACCAGCAGAGCGACAGGGGCAGGCGGCTACACCTTC.

The sample holds one count of this clonotype. The rearrangement links TRBV4-1 to TRBJ2-5; D might be TRBD1 (5 bases). This CDR3 region has 13 residues. Deletions cut 7 bases from V and 2 bases from J, with 11 bases between. Germline CDR1 is MGHRA and CDR2 is YSYEKL. The CDR3 loop is CASKGAVQETQYF. CDR3 coding DNA: TGCGCCAGCAAAGGGGCGGTACAAGAGACCCAGTACTTC.

The V and J genes are TRBV7-6 and TRBJ2-5; D remains ambiguous. Trimming pared 1 base from V and 2 bases from J, leaving 14 bases between. CDR1 is SGHVS, CDR2 FNYEAQ, per germline. The CDR3 loop spans 16 amino acids. The CDR3 DNA reads TGTGCCAGCAGCTTAGGGGCCAGAGTGATTCAAGAGACCCAGTACTTC. Encoded protein: CASSLGARVIQETQYF.

This clonotype was seen a few times. The genes are TRBV4-1 and TRBJ2-4, with TRBD1 matching over 7 bases. V was clipped by 4 bases and J by 0 bases; unmatched bases: 12. This CDR3 is built from 18 residues. Looked up from germline, CDR1 is MGHRA and CDR2 is YSYEKL. CDR3 protein: CASSPGTAKGLAKNIQYF. CDR3 DNA sequence: TGCGCCAGCAGCCCGGGGACAGCGAAGGGGTTAGCCAAAAACATTCAGTACTTC.

The V gene is TRBV4-2, the J gene TRBJ1-2, with TRBD1 identical over 11 bases. J lost 8 bases, V lost 2 bases, and 10 bases had no gene match. The germline gives CDR1 LGHNA, CDR2 YNFKEQ. The CDR3 spans 16 residues. CDR3 coding DNA: TGTGCCAGCAGCCAACATACGGGACAGGGGGAAGGAGGCTACACCTTC. Its protein product is CASSQHTGQGEGGYTF.

The J gene is TRBJ1-1, the V gene TRBV12-3 or TRBV12-4; 8 bases line up with TRBD1. V gave up 4 bases and J gave up 5 bases; unmatched junction bases: 6. The CDR3 consists of 14 residues. CDR3: CASSWGTGGTEAFF. The CDR3 DNA follows: TGTGCCAGCAGTTGGGGGACAGGAGGAACTGAAGCTTTCTTT.

The rearrangement uses TRBV28 and TRBJ2-1, with TRBD1 as a possible D gene (6 bases). From germline, CDR1 is MDHEN and CDR2 SYDVKM. The CDR3 loop spans 14 amino acids. Trimming took 2 bases from V and 5 from J, leaving 10 bases between them. The CDR3 here is CASSLGGAHNEQFF. The CDR3 nucleotides are TGTGCCAGCAGTTTAGGGGGCGCACACAATGAGCAGTTCTTC.

The chain employs TRBV3-1 and TRBJ2-7; 13 nucleotides align to TRBD2. Germline trimming cut 3 bases from V and 3 bases from J; bases unmatched to any gene: 8. Germline V gene sequence: CDR1 LGHDT, CDR2 YNNKEL (reference sequence). This CDR3 spans 17 amino acids. CDR3 sequence (DNA): TGTGCCAGCAGCCAGGAACACCGACTAGCGGGGGGCTACGAGCAGTACTTC. Translated, it gives CASSQEHRLAGGYEQYF.

The rearrangement links TRBV7-2 to TRBJ1-6, with TRBD1 as a possible D gene (6 bases). Germline-derived CDR1 and CDR2 are SGHTA and FQGNSA. This CDR3 has 18 residues. Trimming removed 5 bases from V and 0 bases from J, with 17 bases in between. CDR3 coding DNA: TGTGCCAGCAGCCCAGCAGGGGCACCTACCTCCTATAATTCACCCCTCCACTTT. Protein sequence: CASSPAGAPTSYNSPLHF.

This chain joins TRBV30 and TRBJ2-4; D gene ambiguous. The end of the DNA aligns better with TRBJ2-7, so the J call may be wrong. The germline CDR1 and CDR2 sequences are GTSNPN and SVGIG (reference sequence). The CDR3 has 12 residues. Here the CDR3 reads CAWRRIPYEQYF. The CDR3 bases are TGTGCCTGGAGAAGAATACCCTACGAGCAGTACTTC.

The sample holds a few counts of this clonotype. V gene TRBV3-1 combines with J gene TRBJ2-1, with 8 positions matching TRBD2. Trimming took 8 bases from V and 0 from J; bases not matched to a gene: 9. This CDR3 region has 16 residues. The germline CDR1 and CDR2 sequences are LGHDT and YNNKEL (reference sequence). As DNA, the CDR3 is TGTGCCAGCGAAATCTCTAGCGGGTTCTCCTACAATGAGCAGTTCTTC. Residues: CASEISSGFSYNEQFF.

As to this clonotype: The germline gene is not matched at one end of the junction; a read error may be the cause. J is TRBJ2-1 and V is TRBV7-8; D not resolved. This CDR3 spans 16 amino acids. The germline gives CDR1 SGHVS, CDR2 FQNEAQ. The CDR3 nucleotides are TGTGCCAGCAGCTTATTCGGCAACCCCCTAGACAATGAGCAGTCCTTC. Translating it yields CASSLFGNPLDNEQSF.

The chain uses TRBV7-2 and TRBJ2-1; D is perhaps TRBD1 or TRBD2 (6 bases each). Looked up from germline, CDR1 is SGHTA and CDR2 is FQGNSA. Trimming stripped 3 bases from V and 13 bases from J, with 10 bases between. The length of the CDR3 is 11 residues. This chain's CDR3 is CASSFGGPQFF. The CDR3 DNA reads TGTGCCAGCAGCTTCGGGGGCCCCCAGTTCTTC.

The DNA of the CDR3 is TGTGCCAGCAGCTTACGGCGGGACATCGGTTCACCCCTCCACTTT. Its protein product is CASSLRRDIGSPLHF. The V gene is TRBV7-2, the J gene TRBJ1-6; D might be TRBD1 (6 bases). Trimming stripped 2 bases from V and 9 bases from J, with 14 bases between. The germline gives CDR1 SGHTA, CDR2 FQGNSA. This CDR3 contains 15 residues.